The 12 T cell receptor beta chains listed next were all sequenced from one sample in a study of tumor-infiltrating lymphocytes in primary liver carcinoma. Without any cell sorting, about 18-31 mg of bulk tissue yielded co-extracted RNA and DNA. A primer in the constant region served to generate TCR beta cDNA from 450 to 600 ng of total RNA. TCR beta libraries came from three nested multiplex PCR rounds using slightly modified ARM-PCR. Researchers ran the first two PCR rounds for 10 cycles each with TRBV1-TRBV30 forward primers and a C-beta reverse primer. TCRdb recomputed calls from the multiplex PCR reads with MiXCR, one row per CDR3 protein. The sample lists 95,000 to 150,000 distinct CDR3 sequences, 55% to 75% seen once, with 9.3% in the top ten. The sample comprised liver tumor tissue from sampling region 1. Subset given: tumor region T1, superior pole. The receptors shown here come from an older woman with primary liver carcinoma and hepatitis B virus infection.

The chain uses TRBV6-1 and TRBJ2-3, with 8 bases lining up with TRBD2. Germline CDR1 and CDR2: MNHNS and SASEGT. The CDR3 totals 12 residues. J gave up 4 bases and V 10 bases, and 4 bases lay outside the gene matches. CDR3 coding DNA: TGTGCCACCATAGCGGGACCAGATACGCAGTATTTT. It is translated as CATIAGPDTQYF.

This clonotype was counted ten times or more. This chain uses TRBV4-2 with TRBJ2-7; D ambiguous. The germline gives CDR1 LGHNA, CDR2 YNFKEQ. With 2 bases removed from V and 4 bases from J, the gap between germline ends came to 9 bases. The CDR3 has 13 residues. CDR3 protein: CASSQRVDYEQYF. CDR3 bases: TGTGCCAGCAGCCAAAGGGTTGATTACGAGCAGTACTTC.

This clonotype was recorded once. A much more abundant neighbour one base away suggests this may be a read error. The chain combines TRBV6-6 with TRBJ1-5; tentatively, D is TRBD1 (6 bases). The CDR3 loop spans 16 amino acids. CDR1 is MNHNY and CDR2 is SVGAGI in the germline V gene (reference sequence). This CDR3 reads CASSYGGGESNRPQHF. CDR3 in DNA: TGTGCCAGCAGCTATGGAGGGGGAGAGAGCAATCGGCCCCAGCATTTT.

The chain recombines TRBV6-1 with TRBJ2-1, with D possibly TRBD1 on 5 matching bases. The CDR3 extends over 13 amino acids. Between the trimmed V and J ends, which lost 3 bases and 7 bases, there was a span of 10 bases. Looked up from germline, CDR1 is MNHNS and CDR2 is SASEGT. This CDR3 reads CASSDRDGNEQFF. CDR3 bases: TGTGCCAGCAGTGACAGGGATGGAAATGAGCAGTTCTTC.

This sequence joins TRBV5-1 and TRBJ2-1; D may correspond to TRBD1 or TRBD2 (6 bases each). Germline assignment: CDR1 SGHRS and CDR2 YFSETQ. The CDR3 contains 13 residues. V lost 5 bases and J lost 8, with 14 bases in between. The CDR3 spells CASRWGARDEQFF. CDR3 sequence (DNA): TGCGCCAGCAGGTGGGGGGCCCGCGATGAGCAGTTCTTC. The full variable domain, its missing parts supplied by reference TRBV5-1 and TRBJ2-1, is KAGVTQTPRYLIKTRGQQVTLSCSPISGHRSVSWYQQTPGQGLQFLFEYFSETQRNKGNFPGRFSGRQFSNSRSEMNVSTLELGDSALYLCASRWGARDEQFFGPGTRLTVL.

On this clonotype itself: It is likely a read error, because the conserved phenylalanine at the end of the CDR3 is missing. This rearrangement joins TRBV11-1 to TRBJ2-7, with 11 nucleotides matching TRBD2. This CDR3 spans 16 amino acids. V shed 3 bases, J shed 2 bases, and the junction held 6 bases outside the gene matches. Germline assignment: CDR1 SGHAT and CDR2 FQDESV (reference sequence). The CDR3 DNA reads TGTGCCAGCAGCTTCGTCTCGACTAGCGGGACCTACGAGCAGTACTTG. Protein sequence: CASSFVSTSGTYEQYL.

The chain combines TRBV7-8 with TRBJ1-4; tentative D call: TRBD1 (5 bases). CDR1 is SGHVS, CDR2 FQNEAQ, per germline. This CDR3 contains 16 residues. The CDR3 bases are TGTGTCATCAACTTAGGGGCCGGGCCGCGTAATGAAAAACTGTTTTTT. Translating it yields CVINLGAGPRNEKLFF.

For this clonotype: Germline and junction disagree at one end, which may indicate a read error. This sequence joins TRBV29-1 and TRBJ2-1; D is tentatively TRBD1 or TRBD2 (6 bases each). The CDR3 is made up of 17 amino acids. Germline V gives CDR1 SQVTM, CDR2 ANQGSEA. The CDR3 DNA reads TGCAGCGTTGAAGAGCTTGGCGGAGGGGGGTCCTACAATGAACAGCTCTTC. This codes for CSVEELGGGGSYNEQLF.

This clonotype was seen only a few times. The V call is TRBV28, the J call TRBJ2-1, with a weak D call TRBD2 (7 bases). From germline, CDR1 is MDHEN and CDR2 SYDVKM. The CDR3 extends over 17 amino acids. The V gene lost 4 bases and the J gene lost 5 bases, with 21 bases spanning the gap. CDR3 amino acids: CASSSALGGAPNNEQFF. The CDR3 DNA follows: TGTGCCAGCAGTTCGGCATTGGGGGGGGCTCCTAACAATGAGCAGTTCTTC.

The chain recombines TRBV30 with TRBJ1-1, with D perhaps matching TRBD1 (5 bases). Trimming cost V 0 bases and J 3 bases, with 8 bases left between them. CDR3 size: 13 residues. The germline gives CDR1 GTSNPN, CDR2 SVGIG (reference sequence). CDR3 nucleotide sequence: TGTGCCTGGAGTGTAGGACACCACACTGAAGCTTTCTTT. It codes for CAWSVGHHTEAFF.

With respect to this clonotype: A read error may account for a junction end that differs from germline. Here the CDR3 reads CSASYYTEASF. In DNA, the CDR3 is TGCAGCGCCTCTTATTACACTGAAGCTTCCTTT. The chain employs TRBV29-1 and TRBJ1-1; D ambiguous. The CDR3 sequence is 11 residues long. The V gene's germline CDR1 is SQVTM and CDR2 ANQGSEA.

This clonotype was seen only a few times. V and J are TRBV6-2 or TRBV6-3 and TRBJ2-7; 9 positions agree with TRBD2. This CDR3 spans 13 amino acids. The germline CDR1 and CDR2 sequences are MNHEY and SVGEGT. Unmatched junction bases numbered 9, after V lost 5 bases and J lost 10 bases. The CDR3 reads CASSVPGLARQYF. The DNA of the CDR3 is TGTGCCAGCAGTGTCCCGGGACTAGCAAGACAGTACTTC.